Reported below is one T cell receptor (beta chain). These data come from a study of shared clonotypes between healthy human individuals. Germline V gene data show CDR1 as GTSNPN and CDR2 as SVGIG (reference sequence). The germline V and J ends were trimmed by 0 bases and 12 bases, with 18 bases remaining between them. CDR3 length: 14 residues. With ten immunoSEQ deep assay plates, unsorted PBMC DNA underwent sequencing. Per the original data handling: As immunoSEQ supplied junction-only sequences (without quality scores), filtering differed. Profiling relied on immunoSEQ multiplex PCR, and the TCRdb table lists in-frame clones only, not all of them. The V and J calls and clone size come from that table; D and trimming were worked out from the DNA. Seen here are about 560,000 clones, roughly 79% observed once, and the top ten hold more than 10%.

The gene calls are TRBV30 and TRBJ2-1; no firm D call. This TCR came from a woman aged 40 to 50 in good health. Some clones in this sample may be carry-over from other donors' samples. Sequenced: PBMCs. The CDR3 reads CAWSVGLGIVGQFF. For the CDR3, the DNA is TGTGCCTGGAGTGTAGGTCTGGGGATAGTTGGGCAGTTCTTC.